This T cell receptor beta chain was retrieved from a study of CD8 T cells in Susac syndrome. The RNA input was about 0.5 to 1 ug, and it was reverse transcribed with random hexamers. Amplification of TCR beta CDR3 across 54 Vbeta and 13 Jbeta was performed with immunoSEQ multiplex PCR. Each CDR3 protein is one row after TCRdb ran MiXCR on the immunoSEQ multiplex PCR reads. The repertoire holds 170,000 or so distinct CDR3 sequences, with approximately 95% as singletons. With respect to this clonotype: Its antigen is unidentified.

V lost 1 base and J 13 bases, leaving 15 bases between the germline ends. Per germline, CDR1 SGHRS and CDR2 YFSETQ. CDR3 length equals 13 residues. The study, taken as a whole, reports: The study admitted that it had a relatively small number of individuals in its TCR sequencing and HLA analysis.

Treatment-naive patients with stable or active relapsing-remitting disease served as multiple sclerosis controls. TEMRA cells underwent FACS enrichment and CD8+ and CD4+ T cells underwent negative isolation. The TCR comes from a human donor with multiple sclerosis. The chain joins TRBV5-1 to TRBJ2-1, with D unclear. Sequenced input: CD8+ T cells from PBMCs. CDR3 loop: CASSLRPRHPQFF. CDR3 sequence (DNA): TGCGCCAGCAGCTTGCGCCCGCGGCACCCACAGTTCTTC.